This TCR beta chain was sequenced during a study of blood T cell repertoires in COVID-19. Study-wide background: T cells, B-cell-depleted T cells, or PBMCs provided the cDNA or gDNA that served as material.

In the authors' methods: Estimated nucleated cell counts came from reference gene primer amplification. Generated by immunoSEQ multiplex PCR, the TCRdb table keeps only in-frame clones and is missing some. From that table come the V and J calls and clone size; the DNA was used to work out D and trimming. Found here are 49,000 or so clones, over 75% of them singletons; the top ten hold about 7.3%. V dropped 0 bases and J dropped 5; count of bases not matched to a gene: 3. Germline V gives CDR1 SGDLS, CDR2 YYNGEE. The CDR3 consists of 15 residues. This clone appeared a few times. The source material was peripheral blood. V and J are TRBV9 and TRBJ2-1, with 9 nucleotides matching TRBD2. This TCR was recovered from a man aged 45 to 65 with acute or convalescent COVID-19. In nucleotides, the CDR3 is TGTGCCAGCAGCGTAGGAGGACTAGCGAACAATGAGCAGTTCTTC. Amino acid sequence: CASSVGGLANNEQFF.